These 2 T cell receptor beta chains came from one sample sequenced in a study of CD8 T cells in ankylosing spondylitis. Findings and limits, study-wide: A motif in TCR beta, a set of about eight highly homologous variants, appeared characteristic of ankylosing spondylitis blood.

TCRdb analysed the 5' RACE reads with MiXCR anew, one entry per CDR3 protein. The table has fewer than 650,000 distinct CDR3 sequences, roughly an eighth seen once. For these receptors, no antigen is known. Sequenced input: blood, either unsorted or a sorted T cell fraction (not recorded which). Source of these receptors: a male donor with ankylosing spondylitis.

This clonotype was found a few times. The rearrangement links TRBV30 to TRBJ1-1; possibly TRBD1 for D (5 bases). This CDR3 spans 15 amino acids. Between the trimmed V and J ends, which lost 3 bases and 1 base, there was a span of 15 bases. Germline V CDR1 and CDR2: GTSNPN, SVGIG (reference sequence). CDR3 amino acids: CAWSQGGRANTEAFF. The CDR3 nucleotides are TGTGCCTGGAGCCAGGGAGGCAGGGCGAACACTGAAGCTTTCTTT.

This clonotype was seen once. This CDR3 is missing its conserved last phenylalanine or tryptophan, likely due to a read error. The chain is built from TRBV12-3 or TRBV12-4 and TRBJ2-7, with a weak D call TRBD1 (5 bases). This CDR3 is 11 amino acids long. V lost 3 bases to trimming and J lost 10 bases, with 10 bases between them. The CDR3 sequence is CASSFKDIQYL. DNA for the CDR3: TGTGCCAGCAGTTTTAAGGACATACAGTACCTC.